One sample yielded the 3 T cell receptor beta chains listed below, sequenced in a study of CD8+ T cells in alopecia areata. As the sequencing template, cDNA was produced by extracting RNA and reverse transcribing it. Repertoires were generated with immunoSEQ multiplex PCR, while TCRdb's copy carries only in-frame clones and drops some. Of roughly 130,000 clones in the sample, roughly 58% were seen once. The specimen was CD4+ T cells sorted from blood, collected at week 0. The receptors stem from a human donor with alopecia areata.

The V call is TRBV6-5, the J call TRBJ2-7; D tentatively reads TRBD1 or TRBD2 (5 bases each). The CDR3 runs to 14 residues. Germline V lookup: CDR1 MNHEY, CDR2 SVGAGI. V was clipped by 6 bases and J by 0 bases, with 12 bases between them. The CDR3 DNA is TGTGCCAGCAGCCACCGGGACGGCTCCTACGAGCAGTACTTC. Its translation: CASSHRDGSYEQYF.

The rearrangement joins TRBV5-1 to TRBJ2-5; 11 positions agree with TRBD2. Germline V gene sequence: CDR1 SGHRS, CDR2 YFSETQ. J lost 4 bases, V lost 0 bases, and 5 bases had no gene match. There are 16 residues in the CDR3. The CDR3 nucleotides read TGCGCCAGCAGCTTGGCAGCTAGCGGGGGGAGAGAGACCCAGTACTTC. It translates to CASSLAASGGRETQYF. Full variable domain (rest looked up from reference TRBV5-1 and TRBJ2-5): KAGVTQTPRYLIKTRGQQVTLSCSPISGHRSVSWYQQTPGQGLQFLFEYFSETQRNKGNFPGRFSGRQFSNSRSEMNVSTLELGDSALYLCASSLAASGGRETQYFGPGTRLLVL.

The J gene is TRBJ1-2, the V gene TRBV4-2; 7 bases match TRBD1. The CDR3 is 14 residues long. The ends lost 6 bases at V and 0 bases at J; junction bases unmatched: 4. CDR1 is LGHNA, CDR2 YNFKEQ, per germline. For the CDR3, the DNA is TGTGCCAGCAGACGGACAGGAGCTAACTATGGCTACACCTTC. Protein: CASRRTGANYGYTF.